Described below is a single T cell receptor (beta chain) sequence and its context. What it recognizes is unknown. Sequenced by immunoSEQ multiplex PCR; TCRdb stores in-frame clones only, minus some. The table has fewer than 90,000 clones, about four fifths seen once. This specimen belongs to a study of cytomegalovirus exposure and HLA in healthy donors. Broader study findings: A few CMV-associated chains were confirmed in vitro to be specific for CMV antigens.

The CDR3 extends over 15 amino acids. V dropped 1 base and J dropped 3 bases, with 13 bases sitting between them. The germline gives CDR1 GTSNPN, CDR2 SVGIG (reference sequence). The source material was PBMCs. The chain combines TRBV30 with TRBJ1-5, with D possibly TRBD1 on 6 matching bases. The clonotype comes from a woman between 18 and 29 years old in good health and CMV-seropositive. Here the CDR3 DNA reads TGTGCCTGGAGTGGGGGGCCAAACTACAATCAGCCCCAGCATTTT. Amino acids: CAWSGGPNYNQPQHF.